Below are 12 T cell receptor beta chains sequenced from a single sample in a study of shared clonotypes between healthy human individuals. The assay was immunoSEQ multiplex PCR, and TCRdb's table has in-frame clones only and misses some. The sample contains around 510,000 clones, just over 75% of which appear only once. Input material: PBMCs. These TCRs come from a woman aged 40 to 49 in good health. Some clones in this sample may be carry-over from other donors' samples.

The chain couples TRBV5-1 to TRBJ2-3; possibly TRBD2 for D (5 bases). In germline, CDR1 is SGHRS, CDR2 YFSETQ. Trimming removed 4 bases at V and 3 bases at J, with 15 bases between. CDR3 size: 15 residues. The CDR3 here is CASSPPTSFTDTQYF. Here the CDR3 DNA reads TGCGCCAGCAGCCCGCCCACTAGTTTTACAGATACGCAGTATTTT.

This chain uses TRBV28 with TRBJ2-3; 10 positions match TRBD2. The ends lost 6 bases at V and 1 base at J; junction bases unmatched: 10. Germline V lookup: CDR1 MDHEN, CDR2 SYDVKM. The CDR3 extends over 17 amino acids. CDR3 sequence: CASSLWTGTSGTDTQYF. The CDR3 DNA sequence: TGTGCCAGCAGCCTGTGGACCGGGACTAGCGGCACAGATACGCAGTATTTT.

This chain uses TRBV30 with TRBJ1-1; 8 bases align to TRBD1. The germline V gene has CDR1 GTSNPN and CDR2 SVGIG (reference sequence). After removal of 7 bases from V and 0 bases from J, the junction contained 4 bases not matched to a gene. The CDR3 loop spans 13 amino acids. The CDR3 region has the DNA TGTGCCTCATCGGGACAGGTGAACACTGAAGCTTTCTTT. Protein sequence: CASSGQVNTEAFF.

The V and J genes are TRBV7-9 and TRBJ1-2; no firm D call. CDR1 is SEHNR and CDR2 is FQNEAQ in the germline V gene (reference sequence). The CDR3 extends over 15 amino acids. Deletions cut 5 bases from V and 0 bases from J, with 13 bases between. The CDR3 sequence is CASSRISRANYGYTF. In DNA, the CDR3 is TGTGCCAGCAGCCGAATCTCACGGGCTAACTATGGCTACACCTTC.

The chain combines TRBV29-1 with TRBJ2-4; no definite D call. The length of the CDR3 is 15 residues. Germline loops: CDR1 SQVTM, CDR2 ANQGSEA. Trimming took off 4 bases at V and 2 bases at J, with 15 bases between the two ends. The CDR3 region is CSVVVARRSKNIQYF. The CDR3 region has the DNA TGCAGCGTTGTGGTCGCGCGAAGGTCCAAAAACATTCAGTACTTC.

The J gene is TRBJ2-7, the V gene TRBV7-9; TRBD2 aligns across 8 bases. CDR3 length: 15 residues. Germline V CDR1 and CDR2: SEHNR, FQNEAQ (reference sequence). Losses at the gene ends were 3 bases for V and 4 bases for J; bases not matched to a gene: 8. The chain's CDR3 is CASSFSPGGPYEQYF. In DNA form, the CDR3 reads TGTGCCAGCAGCTTCAGCCCGGGAGGGCCTTACGAGCAGTACTTC.

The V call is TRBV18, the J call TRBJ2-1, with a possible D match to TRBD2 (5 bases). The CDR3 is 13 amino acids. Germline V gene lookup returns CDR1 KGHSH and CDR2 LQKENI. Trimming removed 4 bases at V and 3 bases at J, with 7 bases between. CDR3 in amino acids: CASSRERYNEQFF. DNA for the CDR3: TGTGCCAGCTCACGGGAGCGCTACAATGAGCAGTTCTTC.

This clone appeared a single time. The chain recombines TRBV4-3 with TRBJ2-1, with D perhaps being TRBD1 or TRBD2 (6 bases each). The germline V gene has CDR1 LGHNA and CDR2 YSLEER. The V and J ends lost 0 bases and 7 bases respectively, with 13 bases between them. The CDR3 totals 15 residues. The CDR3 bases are TGCGCCAGCAGCCAAGATAGGGGGGAGTGGAATGAGCAGTTCTTC. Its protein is CASSQDRGEWNEQFF.

The CDR3 DNA reads as TGTGCCAGCAGTCTAGGGGGGGCACTGTACCAAGAGACCCAGTACTTC. This codes for CASSLGGALYQETQYF. The rearrangement joins TRBV28 to TRBJ2-5; weak D call: TRBD2 (7 bases). Trimming removed 5 bases at V and 0 bases at J, with 16 bases between. The CDR3 length is 16 residues. Germline loops: CDR1 MDHEN, CDR2 SYDVKM.

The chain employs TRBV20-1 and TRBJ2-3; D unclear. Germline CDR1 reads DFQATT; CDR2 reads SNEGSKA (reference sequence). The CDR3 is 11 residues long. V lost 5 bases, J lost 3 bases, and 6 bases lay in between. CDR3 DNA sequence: TGCAGTGCTGGAAGGACAGATACGCAGTATTTT. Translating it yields CSAGRTDTQYF.

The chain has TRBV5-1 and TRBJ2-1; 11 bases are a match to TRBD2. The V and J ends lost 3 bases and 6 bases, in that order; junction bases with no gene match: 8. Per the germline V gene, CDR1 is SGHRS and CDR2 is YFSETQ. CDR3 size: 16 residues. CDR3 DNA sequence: TGCGCCAGCAGCTGGGGAGGGACTAGCGGAGTCAATGAGCAGTTCTTC. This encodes CASSWGGTSGVNEQFF.

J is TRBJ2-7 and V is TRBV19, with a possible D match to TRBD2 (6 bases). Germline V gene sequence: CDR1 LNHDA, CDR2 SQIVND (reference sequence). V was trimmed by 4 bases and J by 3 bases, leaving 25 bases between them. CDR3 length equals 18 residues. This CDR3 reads CASSTSRDSEGLNYEQYF. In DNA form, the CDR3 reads TGTGCCAGTAGTACTTCCCGGGACTCCGAGGGTCTTAACTACGAGCAGTACTTC. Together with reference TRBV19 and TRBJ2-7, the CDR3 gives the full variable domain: DGGITQSPKYLFRKEGQNVTLSCEQNLNHDAMYWYRQDPGQGLRLIYYSQIVNDFQKGDIAEGYSVSREKKESFPLTVTSAQKNPTAFYLCASSTSRDSEGLNYEQYFGPGTRLTVT.